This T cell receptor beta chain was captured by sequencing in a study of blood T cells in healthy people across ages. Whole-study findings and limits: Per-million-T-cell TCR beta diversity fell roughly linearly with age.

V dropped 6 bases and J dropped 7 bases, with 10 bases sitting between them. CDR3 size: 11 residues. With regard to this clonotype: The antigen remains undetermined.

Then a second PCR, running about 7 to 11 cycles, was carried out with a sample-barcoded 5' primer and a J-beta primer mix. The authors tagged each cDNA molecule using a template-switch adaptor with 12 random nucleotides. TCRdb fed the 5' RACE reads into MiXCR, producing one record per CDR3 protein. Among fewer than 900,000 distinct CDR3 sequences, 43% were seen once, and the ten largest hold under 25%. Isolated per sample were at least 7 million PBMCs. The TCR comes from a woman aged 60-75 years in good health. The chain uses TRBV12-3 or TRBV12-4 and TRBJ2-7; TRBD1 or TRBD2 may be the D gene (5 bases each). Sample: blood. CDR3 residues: CASREGNEQYF. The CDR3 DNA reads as TGTGCCAGCAGAGAGGGGAATGAGCAGTACTTC.